These 26 T cell receptor beta chains were all obtained from the same sample, sequenced in a study of identical twins. MiXCR, run by TCRdb on the 5' RACE reads, gives a single entry per CDR3 protein. The profile covers fewer than 650,000 distinct CDR3 sequences, with roughly 9.5% appearing a single time and 2.5% to 3.5% taken by the ten largest. In addition, the sample was reused for a study of yellow fever vaccine responses in identical twins.

Sequenced sample: PBMCs. The receptors derive from a woman aged 18-29 years in good health.

This clonotype was counted ten times or more. The chain combines TRBV12-3 or TRBV12-4 with TRBJ1-1; TRBD1 matches at 8 bases. The CDR3 loop spans 17 amino acids. V lost 6 bases, J lost 5 bases, and 17 bases stayed unmatched. The CDR3 loop is CASSPLRGQGARTEAFF. CDR3 in DNA: TGTGCCAGCAGCCCTTTAAGGGGTCAGGGGGCGAGGACTGAAGCTTTCTTT.

This clonotype was picked up a small number of times. V and J are TRBV25-1 and TRBJ1-2, with D hard to call. Trimming cost V 4 bases and J 4 bases, with 13 bases left between them. The CDR3 contains 14 residues. Germline V gene lookup returns CDR1 MGHDK and CDR2 SYGVNS. The CDR3 reads CASSAKNRIYGYTF. The CDR3 DNA sequence: TGTGCCAGCAGTGCGAAAAACAGAATCTATGGCTACACCTTC.

A few counts support this clonotype. The chain links TRBV20-1 to TRBJ1-1; 7 bases map to TRBD1. The J segment lost 3 bases and the V segment lost 6 bases, leaving 10 bases of the junction unmatched. This CDR3 region has 14 residues. Per the germline V gene, CDR1 is DFQATT and CDR2 is SNEGSKA (reference sequence). The CDR3 DNA is TGCAGTGCCCGATGGGGACAGTCGGACACTGAAGCTTTCTTT. This sequence encodes CSARWGQSDTEAFF.

The gene calls are TRBV11-2 and TRBJ2-1; D might be TRBD2 (6 bases). The CDR3 extends over 17 amino acids. Per the germline V gene, CDR1 is SGHAT and CDR2 is FQNNGV. Between the trimmed V and J ends, which lost 2 bases and 8 bases, there was a span of 22 bases. CDR3 bases: TGTGCCAGCAGCTTAACCCCAGGGAGGTTGACCTTCCATGAGCAGTTCTTC. This gives the protein CASSLTPGRLTFHEQFF.

CDR3: CASSVTGLDPNEQYF. The CDR3 DNA sequence: TGTGCCAGCAGTGTCACGGGACTAGACCCAAACGAGCAGTACTTC. The V gene is TRBV2, the J gene TRBJ2-7, with TRBD2 identical over 8 bases. Germline CDR1 SNHLY, CDR2 FYNNEI. Losses at the gene ends were 4 bases for V and 5 bases for J; bases not matched to a gene: 10. The CDR3 spans 15 residues. Drawing the rest from reference TRBV2 and TRBJ2-7, the complete variable domain is EPEVTQTPSHQVTQMGQEVILRCVPISNHLYFYWYRQILGQKVEFLVSFYNNEISEKSEIFDDQFSVERPDGSNFTLKIRSTKLEDSAMYFCASSVTGLDPNEQYFGPGTRLTVT.

Comments on this clonotype: The junction does not match germline at one end; this may be a read error. The chain recombines TRBV20-1 with TRBJ2-3, with D possibly TRBD2 on 5 matching bases. The germline gives CDR1 DFQATT, CDR2 SNEGSKA (reference sequence). The CDR3 covers 15 residues. CDR3: CNARSRGSGVDTQYF. DNA for the CDR3: TGCAATGCTAGATCGAGAGGGTCTGGGGTAGATACGCAGTATTTT.

The gene calls are TRBV7-2 and TRBJ2-7, with TRBD1 matching 11 bases. Germline V lookup: CDR1 SGHTA, CDR2 FQGNSA. The length of the CDR3 is 15 residues. The V segment lost 4 bases and the J segment 4 bases; nucleotides outside the gene matches: 6. The CDR3 reads CASSYTGTGGYEQYF. In DNA form, the CDR3 reads TGTGCCAGCAGCTATACCGGGACAGGGGGGTACGAGCAGTACTTC.

This clonotype was detected many times. V usage is TRBV6-2 or TRBV6-3 and J usage is TRBJ2-2, with a tentative D call TRBD1 (5 bases). The CDR3 is made up of 15 amino acids. Trimming took 6 bases from V and 2 from J, leaving 13 bases between them. Germline loops: CDR1 MNHEY, CDR2 SVGEGT. CDR3 bases: TGTGCCAGCAGCAACAGGAGACCTAACACCGGGGAGCTGTTTTTT. This sequence encodes CASSNRRPNTGELFF.

This clonotype was counted ten times or more. The V call is TRBV6-1, the J call TRBJ2-2; D is possibly TRBD1 (5 bases). The CDR3 loop spans 13 amino acids. The germline CDR1 and CDR2 sequences are MNHNS and SASEGT. V shed 8 bases and J shed 1 base, with 8 bases lying between them. The CDR3 sequence: CASQGLNTGELFF. CDR3 coding DNA: TGTGCCAGCCAGGGATTGAACACCGGGGAGCTGTTTTTT.

This clonotype turned up a few times. The J gene is TRBJ2-7, the V gene TRBV20-1; weak D call: TRBD2 (5 bases). The CDR3 is 12 residues long. V lost 1 base and J 5 bases, leaving 9 bases between the germline ends. CDR1 and CDR2 (germline): DFQATT, SNEGSKA (reference sequence). CDR3 loop: CSARGVGNEQYF. Written as DNA, the CDR3 is TGCAGTGCTAGAGGGGTCGGGAACGAGCAGTACTTC.

The chain recombines TRBV25-1 with TRBJ2-7; D is unclear. The CDR3 is 13 residues long. Per germline, CDR1 MGHDK and CDR2 SYGVNS. Trimming shortened V by 2 bases and J by 7 bases, and 12 bases separated the two germline ends. CDR3 in DNA: TGTGCCAGCAGTGAACAAGGTCTAGGGGAGCAGTACTTC. Translation gives CASSEQGLGEQYF.

The V and J genes are TRBV5-8 and TRBJ2-2; the D gene could be TRBD1 or TRBD2 (5 bases each). CDR1 SGHTS and CDR2 YDEGEE come from the germline V gene. The CDR3 length is 17 residues. This CDR3 reads CACCLPPGALNTGELFF. The CDR3 DNA reads TGTGCGTGCTGCCTGCCCCCCGGGGCCCTAAACACCGGGGAGCTGTTTTTT.

This clonotype has just a few counts. V usage is TRBV6-5 and J usage is TRBJ2-5; TRBD1 aligns across 8 bases. The CDR3 is 15 residues long. V lost 2 bases, J lost 4 bases, and 6 bases stayed unmatched. Germline CDR1 and CDR2: MNHEY and SVGAGI. CDR3 in DNA: TGTGCCAGCAGTTACACGACAGGGGAAGGAGAGACCCAGTACTTC. It codes for CASSYTTGEGETQYF.

This clonotype occurred a few times. The CDR3 sequence is CSVATGTNYGYTF. The CDR3 DNA reads TGCAGCGTCGCGACAGGGACTAACTATGGCTACACCTTC. The rearrangement links TRBV29-1 to TRBJ1-2, with 7 positions matching TRBD1. CDR3 length equals 13 residues. CDR1 SQVTM and CDR2 ANQGSEA come from the germline V gene. The J segment lost 0 bases and the V segment lost 6 bases, leaving 4 bases of the junction unmatched.

The chain recombines TRBV6-2 or TRBV6-3 with TRBJ2-1; 7 bases align to TRBD2. This CDR3 is 16 amino acids long. V was clipped by 7 bases and J by 0 bases; unmatched bases: 9. The germline V gene has CDR1 MNHEY and CDR2 SVGEGT. CDR3 amino acids: CASTVWEGTSYNEQFF. The DNA for the CDR3 is TGTGCCAGCACGGTATGGGAGGGTACCTCCTACAATGAGCAGTTCTTC.

This clonotype was counted a few times. The chain carries TRBV12-3 or TRBV12-4 and TRBJ1-2, with 10 bases that match TRBD1. V gave up 6 bases and J gave up 8 bases; unmatched junction bases: 9. This CDR3 contains 14 residues. The CDR3 coding sequence is TGTGCCAGCAGCCAGACAGGGGGCGCGGGGGGCTACACCTTC. Its translation: CASSQTGGAGGYTF.

This clonotype came up many times. The chain couples TRBV10-3 to TRBJ2-5; TRBD2 matches at 11 bases. The CDR3 is 13 amino acids. V lost 11 bases to trimming and J lost 3 bases; unmatched junction nucleotides: 5. Germline-derived CDR1 and CDR2 are ENHRY and SYGVKD. The CDR3 sequence: CAAGLAGEETQYF. CDR3 bases: TGTGCCGCTGGACTAGCGGGTGAAGAGACCCAGTACTTC.

In this sample, this clonotype turned up a few times. The chain couples TRBV6-1 to TRBJ1-1; D remains unclear. The CDR3 is made up of 15 amino acids. Between the trimmed V and J ends, which lost 1 base and 2 bases, there was a span of 11 bases. The germline CDR1 and CDR2 sequences are MNHNS and SASEGT. CDR3 region: CASSEGTAQNTEAFF. CDR3 in DNA: TGTGCCAGCAGTGAAGGAACAGCCCAAAACACTGAAGCTTTCTTT.

This clonotype was seen a few times. V gene TRBV20-1 combines with J gene TRBJ2-5; tentatively, D is TRBD2 (6 bases). Germline CDR1 DFQATT, CDR2 SNEGSKA (reference sequence). Trimming pared 0 bases from V and 7 bases from J, leaving 12 bases between. The CDR3 loop spans 13 amino acids. In DNA, the CDR3 is TGCAGTGCTAGAGAGGGGACCGGGGGGACCCAGTACTTC. This sequence encodes CSAREGTGGTQYF.

This clonotype was detected a few times. V usage is TRBV12-3 or TRBV12-4 and J usage is TRBJ2-3; TRBD2 matches 7 bases. The CDR3 loop spans 16 amino acids. The V segment lost 4 bases and the J segment 0 bases; nucleotides outside the gene matches: 7. The CDR3 sequence: CASSYLAGTSTDTQYF. CDR3 DNA sequence: TGTGCCAGCAGTTACTTAGCGGGTACTAGCACAGATACGCAGTATTTT.

There are a few counts of this clonotype. This rearrangement joins TRBV6-1 to TRBJ2-7, with 9 bases matching TRBD1. Germline V gene lookup returns CDR1 MNHNS and CDR2 SASEGT. This CDR3 has 14 residues. J was trimmed by 6 bases and V by 5 bases; bases with no gene match: 8. Here the CDR3 reads CASSRTRDRVEQYF. Written as DNA, the CDR3 is TGTGCCAGCAGTAGAACCCGGGACAGGGTCGAGCAGTACTTC.

Many counts were recorded for this clonotype. This sequence joins TRBV10-3 and TRBJ2-7; no reliable D call. The CDR3 totals 15 residues. Germline CDR1 and CDR2: ENHRY and SYGVKD. Trimming left V 6 bases short and J 2 bases short, with 17 bases between. The CDR3 coding sequence is TGTGCCATCAGCGAGACACTCCCCGGAGCCTACGAGCAGTACTTC. Translated: CAISETLPGAYEQYF.

Only a few counts were recorded for this clonotype. The genes are TRBV29-1 and TRBJ2-1, with D perhaps matching TRBD1 (6 bases). This CDR3 comprises 14 residues. Germline CDR1 is SQVTM and CDR2 is ANQGSEA. Trimming pared 1 base from V and 3 bases from J, leaving 10 bases between. The CDR3 here is CSVEGGQVYNEQFF. The CDR3 DNA follows: TGCAGCGTTGAAGGGGGGCAGGTCTACAATGAGCAGTTCTTC.

This clonotype was detected only a few times. The chain joins TRBV12-3 or TRBV12-4 to TRBJ1-5; TRBD1 aligns across 8 bases. V was clipped by 6 bases and J by 0 bases; unmatched bases: 10. The CDR3 extends over 17 amino acids. The chain's CDR3 is CASSQGQGAYSNQPQHF. The CDR3 region has the DNA TGTGCCAGCAGCCAAGGACAGGGAGCCTATAGCAATCAGCCCCAGCATTTT.

The chain employs TRBV27 and TRBJ2-5, with 9 nucleotides matching TRBD1. Germline CDR1 and CDR2: MNHEY and SMNVEV (reference sequence). The trim removed 2 bases at V and 0 bases at J, leaving 1 base unmatched. The CDR3 is 15 residues long. In DNA form, the CDR3 reads TGTGCCAGCAGTTTAGGGACAGGGAACCAAGAGACCCAGTACTTC. Amino acids: CASSLGTGNQETQYF.

The genes are TRBV7-9 and TRBJ2-7; TRBD2 aligns across 8 bases. CDR1 SEHNR and CDR2 FQNEAQ come from the germline V gene (reference sequence). The CDR3 is 15 residues long. J lost 5 bases, V lost 3 bases, and 9 bases had no gene match. The CDR3 DNA reads TGTGCCAGCAGCTTTCTAGCGGGCAGAAATGACGAGCAGTACTTC. Its protein is CASSFLAGRNDEQYF.